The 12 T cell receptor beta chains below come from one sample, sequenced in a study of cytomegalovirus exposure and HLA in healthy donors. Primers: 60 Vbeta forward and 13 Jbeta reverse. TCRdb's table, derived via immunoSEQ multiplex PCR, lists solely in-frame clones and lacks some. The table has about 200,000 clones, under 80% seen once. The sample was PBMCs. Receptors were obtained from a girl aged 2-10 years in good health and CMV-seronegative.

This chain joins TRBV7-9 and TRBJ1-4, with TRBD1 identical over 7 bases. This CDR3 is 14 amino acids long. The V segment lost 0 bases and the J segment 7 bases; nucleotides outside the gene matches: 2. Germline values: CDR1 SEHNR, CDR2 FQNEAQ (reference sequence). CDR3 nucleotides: TGTGCCAGCAGCTTAGCAGGGGGCACTGAAAAACTGTTTTTT. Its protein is CASSLAGGTEKLFF.

The CDR3 spells CSVPALAGGLAEMDTQYF. As DNA, the CDR3 is TGCAGCGTCCCCGCACTAGCGGGGGGGCTAGCAGAGATGGATACGCAGTATTTT. V and J are TRBV29-1 and TRBJ2-3; 13 bases are shared with TRBD2. CDR1 and CDR2 (germline): SQVTM, ANQGSEA. Trimming at V came to 6 bases and at J to 6 bases, leaving 18 bases not matched to a gene. The length of the CDR3 is 18 residues.

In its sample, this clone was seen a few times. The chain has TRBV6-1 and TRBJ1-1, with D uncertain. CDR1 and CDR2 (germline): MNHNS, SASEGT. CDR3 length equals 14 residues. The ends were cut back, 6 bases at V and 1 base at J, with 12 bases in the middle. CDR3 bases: TGTGCCAGCAGGTCGGTCCCGGGGAACACTGAAGCTTTCTTT. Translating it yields CASRSVPGNTEAFF.

CDR3 sequence (DNA): TGTGCCAGCAATTTCCGGGACTTCACAGATACGCAGTATTTT. It encodes CASNFRDFTDTQYF. V and J are TRBV28 and TRBJ2-3; a weak D match, TRBD2 (6 bases). The CDR3 covers 14 residues. Germline lookup yields CDR1 MDHEN and CDR2 SYDVKM. Between the trimmed V and J ends, which lost 7 bases and 2 bases, there was a span of 13 bases.

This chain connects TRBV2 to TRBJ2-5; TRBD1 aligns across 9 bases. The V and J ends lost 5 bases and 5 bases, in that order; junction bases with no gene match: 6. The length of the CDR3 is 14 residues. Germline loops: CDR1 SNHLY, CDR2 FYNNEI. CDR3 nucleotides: TGTGCCAGCAGTTCGAGGACAGGGGTTGAGACCCAGTACTTC. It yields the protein CASSSRTGVETQYF.

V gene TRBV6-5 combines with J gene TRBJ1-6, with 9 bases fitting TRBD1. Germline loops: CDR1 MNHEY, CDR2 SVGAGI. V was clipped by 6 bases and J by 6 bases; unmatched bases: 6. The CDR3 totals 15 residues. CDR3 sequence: CASSRTGAFNSPLHF. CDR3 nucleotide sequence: TGTGCCAGCAGCCGGACAGGGGCTTTTAATTCACCCCTCCACTTT.

The CDR3 DNA reads as TGCGCCAGCAGCCAAGATCAAGGGGTTAACTCACCCCTCCACTTT. Translated: CASSQDQGVNSPLHF. The V gene is TRBV4-1, the J gene TRBJ1-6; D is perhaps TRBD1 (5 bases). The CDR3 loop spans 15 amino acids. Trimming took off 0 bases at V and 10 bases at J, with 13 bases between the two ends. Germline CDR1 reads MGHRA; CDR2 reads YSYEKL.

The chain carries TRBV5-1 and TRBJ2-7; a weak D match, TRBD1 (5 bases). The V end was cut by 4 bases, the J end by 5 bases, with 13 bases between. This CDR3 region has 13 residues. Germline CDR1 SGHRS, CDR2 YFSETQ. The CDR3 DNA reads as TGCGCCAGCAGCATGGAAGGGGTCCACGAGCAGTACTTC. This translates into CASSMEGVHEQYF.

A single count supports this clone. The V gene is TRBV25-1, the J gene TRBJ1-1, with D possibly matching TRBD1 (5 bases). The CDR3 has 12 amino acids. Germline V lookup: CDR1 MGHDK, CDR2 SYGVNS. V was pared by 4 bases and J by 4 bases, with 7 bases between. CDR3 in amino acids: CASSGGGTEAFF. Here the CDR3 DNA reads TGTGCCAGCAGTGGGGGGGGCACTGAAGCTTTCTTT.

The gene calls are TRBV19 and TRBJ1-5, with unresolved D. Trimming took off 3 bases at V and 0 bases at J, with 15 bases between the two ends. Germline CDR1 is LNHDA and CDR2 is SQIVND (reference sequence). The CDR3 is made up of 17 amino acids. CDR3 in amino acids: CASSIWEGPYSNQPQHF. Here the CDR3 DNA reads TGTGCCAGTAGTATTTGGGAGGGTCCTTATAGCAATCAGCCCCAGCATTTT. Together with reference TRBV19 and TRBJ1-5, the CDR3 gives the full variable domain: DGGITQSPKYLFRKEGQNVTLSCEQNLNHDAMYWYRQDPGQGLRLIYYSQIVNDFQKGDIAEGYSVSREKKESFPLTVTSAQKNPTAFYLCASSIWEGPYSNQPQHFGDGTRLSIL.

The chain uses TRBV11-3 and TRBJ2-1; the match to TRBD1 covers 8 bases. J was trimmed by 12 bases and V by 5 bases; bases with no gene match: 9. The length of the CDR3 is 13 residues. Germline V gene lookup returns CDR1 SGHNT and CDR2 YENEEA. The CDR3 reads CASSHRQGPLQFF. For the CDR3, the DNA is TGTGCCAGCAGCCACCGACAGGGGCCTTTGCAGTTCTTC.

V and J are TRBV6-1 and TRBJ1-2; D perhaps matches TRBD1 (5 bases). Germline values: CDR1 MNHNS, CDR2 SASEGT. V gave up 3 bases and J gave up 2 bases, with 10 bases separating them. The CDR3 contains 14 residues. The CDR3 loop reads CASSDRGSNYGYTF. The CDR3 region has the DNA TGTGCCAGCAGTGATAGGGGATCGAACTATGGCTACACCTTC.